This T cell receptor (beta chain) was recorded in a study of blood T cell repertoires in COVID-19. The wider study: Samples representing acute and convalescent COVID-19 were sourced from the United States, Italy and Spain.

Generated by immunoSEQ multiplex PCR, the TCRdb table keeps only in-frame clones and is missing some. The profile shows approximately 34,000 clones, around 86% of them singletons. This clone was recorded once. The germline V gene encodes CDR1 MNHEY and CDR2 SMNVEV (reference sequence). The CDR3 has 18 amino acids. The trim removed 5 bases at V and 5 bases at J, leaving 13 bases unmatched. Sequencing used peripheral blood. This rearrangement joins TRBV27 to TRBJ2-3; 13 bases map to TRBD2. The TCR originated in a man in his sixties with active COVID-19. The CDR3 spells CASSATGLAGRRIDTQYF. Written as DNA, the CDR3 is TGTGCCAGCAGTGCCACGGGACTAGCGGGAAGGCGTATAGATACGCAGTATTTT.